This T cell receptor beta chain derives from a study of tumor-infiltrating lymphocytes in primary liver carcinoma. This clonotype turned up a few times. Between the trimmed V and J ends, which lost 6 bases and 1 base, there was a span of 19 bases. CDR3 size: 17 residues. The germline V gene encodes CDR1 MDHEN and CDR2 SYDVKM. Synthesis of TCR beta cDNA was carried out from 500 ng total RNA with a constant-region primer. Three-round nested multiplex PCR performed with slightly modified ARM-PCR produced the TCR beta libraries. PCR rounds one and two used TRBV1-TRBV30 forward primers with a C-beta reverse primer for around 9 cycles each. TCRdb re-analysed the multiplex PCR reads in MiXCR, keeping a single row per CDR3 protein. Of 100,000 or so distinct CDR3 sequences in the sample, approximately 71% were seen once. Total RNA and DNA came together from approximately 20-30 mg of bulk tissue without cell sorting.

This TCR derives from a woman aged 55-75 years with primary liver carcinoma and hepatitis B virus infection. The source material was liver tumor tissue from sampling region 5. Subset specified: tumor region T5, tumor centre. This chain connects TRBV28 to TRBJ2-1; D uncertain. For the CDR3, the DNA is TGTGCCAGCAGGCCCGTGGACGGAGTAAGATCCTACAATGAGCAGTTCTTC. This sequence encodes CASRPVDGVRSYNEQFF.